The present entry profiles one TCR beta chain with its context. This clonotype has a count of ten or more. The antigen it recognizes is unknown. Base qualities are not recorded, but no much larger clone differs from it by a single base. The library was made by 5' RACE. These reads were obtained on a NextSeq 500. The TCR library protocol attached a unique molecular identifier to each TCR cDNA molecule to allow correction of PCR and sequencing errors. Regarding the original processing steps: Decombinator tools were used for TCR identification, UMI-based error correction and CDR3 extraction. Expanded TCRs were defined as those above a frequency of 2 per 1,000, corresponding to the top 1% of the tumor frequency distribution. Expanded tumor TCRs were classed as regional if statistically deemed absent (corrected P<0.05) from at least one tumor region, otherwise ubiquitous. Each repertoire was subsampled 100 times to 5,000 TCRs, after which Renyi diversity was computed with the R vegan package. CDR3 similarity networks were constructed using string-kernel similarity of amino acid triplets, with links drawn between CDR3s whose pairwise similarity was above 0.82. The raw public data were reprocessed by TCRdb itself: fastp quality trimming at Q25, MiXCR clonotype calling, in-frame beta chains only. CDR3 protein duplicates are merged, each entry listing the most common genes and DNA. The V and J calls were not made by the authors but by TCRdb's processing. This sample holds about 4,500 distinct CDR3 sequences; over 5.5% were observed only once. The ten largest clones capture 20% to 30% of the sample.

V loses 4 bases at its end and J loses 2 bases; junction bases beyond the gene matches: 5. Taken from cysteine to phenylalanine, the CDR3 has 15 residues. Only the CDR3 region is kept as DNA, spanning 45 bases read in frame from base 1. CDR1 and CDR2 (SGHRS, YFSETQ) derive from the germline V gene. The data stem from a study of spatial heterogeneity in lung cancer (dated by TCRdb to about 2019). A note on the overall study: Beta-chain transcripts were consistently detected in greater numbers than alpha-chain transcripts, which likely reflects a higher abundance of beta-chain transcripts. A strong correlation was found between TCR transcript counts in tumor regions and a T cell transcriptional module score from matched bulk RNA-seq. In the raw uncorrected reads, each unique combination of TCR and UMI appeared more than ten times on average. In non-small cell lung cancer, the study made a quantitative comparison of TCR alpha and beta repertoires among multiple tumor regions, matched nontumor lung and blood. Nonsynonymous mutation counts, determined by whole-exome sequencing of tumor tissue, were related to TCR repertoire features. Both alpha and beta chains were TCR-sequenced in approximately 220 tumor regions, approximately 67 matched nontumor lung samples and roughly 54 PBMC samples obtained at surgery.

What the study reported, not specific to this receptor: The count of ubiquitous expanded TCRs correlated with the count of ubiquitous nonsynonymous mutations, and the count of regional expanded TCRs correlated with the count of regional nonsynonymous mutations. TCR-seq was estimated to cover only roughly 7% of tumor T cells for alpha chains and roughly 12% for beta chains. Confirming at a functional level the hypothesis that regional TCRs recognize regional mutations was considered to require additional single-cell paired TCR alpha and beta sequencing. A correlation was observed between the number of expanded intratumoral alpha and beta TCRs and the tumor nonsynonymous mutation count.

The time point label, read with the paper, signifies: sample taken at primary tumor resection. Donors were 72 patients with early-stage, untreated non-small cell lung cancer from the lung TRACERx cohort. Without any cell sorting, TCR sequencing was performed on whole RNA extracted either from tumor and nontumor lung tissue or from cryopreserved PBMC samples. A patient was chosen for TCR sequencing only when enough RNA was available from at least two tumor regions. A lung pathologist reviewed the tumor and adjacent nontumor lung specimens before the specimens were selected. The receptor chain draws on TRBV5-1 and TRBJ2-5, with TRBD2 matching 10 junction bases. The material was lung tumor tissue, obtained at surgery. This receptor was identified in a male donor with early-stage non-small cell lung cancer. The DNA sequence is as follows: TGCGCCAGCAGCACTGGGACTAGCGTTCAAGAGACCCAGTACTTC. It translates to CASSTGTSVQETQYF.